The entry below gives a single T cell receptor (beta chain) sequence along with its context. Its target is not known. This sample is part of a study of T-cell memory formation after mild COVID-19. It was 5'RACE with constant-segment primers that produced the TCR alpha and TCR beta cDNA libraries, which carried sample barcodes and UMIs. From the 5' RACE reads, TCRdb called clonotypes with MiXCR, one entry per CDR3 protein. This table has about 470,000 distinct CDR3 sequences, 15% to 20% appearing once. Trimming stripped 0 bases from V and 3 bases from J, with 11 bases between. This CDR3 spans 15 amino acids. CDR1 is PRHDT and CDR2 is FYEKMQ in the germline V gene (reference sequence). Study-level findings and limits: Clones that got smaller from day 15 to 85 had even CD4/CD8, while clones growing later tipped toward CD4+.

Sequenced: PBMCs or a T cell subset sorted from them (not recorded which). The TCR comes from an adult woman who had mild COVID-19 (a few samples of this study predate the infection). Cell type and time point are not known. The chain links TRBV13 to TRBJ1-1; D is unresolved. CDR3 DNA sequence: TGTGCCAGCAGCTTAGGCCTTGGCAGTTACACTGAAGCTTTCTTT. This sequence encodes CASSLGLGSYTEAFF. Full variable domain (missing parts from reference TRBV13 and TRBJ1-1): AAGVIQSPRHLIKEKRETATLKCYPIPRHDTVYWYQQGPGQDPQFLISFYEKMQSDKGSIPDRFSAQQFSDYHSELNMSSLELGDSALYFCASSLGLGSYTEAFFGQGTRLTVV.